The rows below give T cell receptor beta chains drawn from one sample of a study of radiotherapy plus CTLA-4 blockade in lung cancer. The table came from immunoSEQ multiplex PCR; TCRdb's copy has only in-frame clones and leaves some out. The data show around 20,000 clones, about 84% seen once. The material sequenced was peripheral blood, taken from a patient treated with radiotherapy plus ipilimumab. The origin of the receptors is a human donor with non-small cell lung cancer whose response to radiotherapy plus ipilimumab could not be evaluated. CDR3s include the opening cysteine and the closing phenylalanine or tryptophan. A D gene is named only where the DNA matches it firmly. The listing skips clone size in some rows; elsewhere it reads once, few, many or a size class.

d_call: TRBD1
clone_size: NA
v_call: TRBV5-1
j_call: TRBJ1-1
cdr3_nt: TGCGCCAGCAGGGTAACAGGGGGGACTGAAGCTTTCTTT
cdr3_aa: CASRVTGGTEAFF

d_call: NA
clone_size: NA
v_call: TRBV28
j_call: TRBJ2-6
cdr3_nt: TGTGCCAGCAGTCCCCCCGGGGGATGGGCCAACGTCCTGACTTTC
cdr3_aa: CASSPPGGWANVLTF

d_call: TRBD1
clone_size: NA
v_call: TRBV11-2
j_call: TRBJ1-1
cdr3_nt: TGTGCCAGCAGCAGGGGGCTGGACACTGAAGCTTTCTTT
cdr3_aa: CASSRGLDTEAFF

d_call: TRBD2
clone_size: once
v_call: TRBV27
j_call: TRBJ2-2
cdr3_nt: TGTGCCAGCCGGCAGAGACTAGCCACCGGGGAGCTGTTTTTT
cdr3_aa: CASRQRLATGELFF

d_call: NA
clone_size: NA
v_call: TRBV11-2
j_call: TRBJ2-3
cdr3_nt: TGTGCCAGCAGCTACGGGCCCTACACAGGTACGCAGTATTTT
cdr3_aa: CASSYGPYTGTQYF

d_call: NA
clone_size: NA
v_call: TRBV6-1
j_call: TRBJ1-1
cdr3_nt: TGTGCCAGCACCCCCAGTTGGGCGAACACTGAAGCTTTCTTT
cdr3_aa: CASTPSWANTEAFF

d_call: TRBD2
clone_size: NA
v_call: TRBV5-6
j_call: TRBJ2-5
cdr3_nt: TGTGCCAGCAGGCATCTAGCGGACCTCCAAGAGACCCAGTACTTC
cdr3_aa: CASRHLADLQETQYF

d_call: TRBD2
clone_size: NA
v_call: TRBV15
j_call: TRBJ2-2
cdr3_nt: TGTGCCACCAATTCCTTAGAGCGGGAGGTCACCGGGGAGCTGTTTTTT
cdr3_aa: CATNSLEREVTGELFF

d_call: TRBD1
clone_size: NA
v_call: TRBV5-1
j_call: TRBJ1-6
cdr3_nt: TGCGCCAGCAGCCCCAGGGGGTTCTCCTATAATTCACCCCTCCACTTT
cdr3_aa: CASSPRGFSYNSPLHF

d_call: NA
clone_size: NA
v_call: TRBV5-6
j_call: TRBJ2-1
cdr3_nt: TGTGCCAGCAGCTGGCCGGACAGATACAATGAGCAGTTCTTC
cdr3_aa: CASSWPDRYNEQFF

d_call: NA
clone_size: NA
v_call: TRBV9
j_call: TRBJ2-3
cdr3_nt: TGTGCCAGCAGCGCCCTCTCGGGGATTTTCACAGATACGCAGTATTTT
cdr3_aa: CASSALSGIFTDTQYF

d_call: TRBD2
clone_size: once
v_call: TRBV7-7
j_call: TRBJ2-2
cdr3_nt: TGTGCTAGCAGCTCAGCGGGAGGGCCGAACACCGGGGAGCTGTTTTTT
cdr3_aa: CASSSAGGPNTGELFF

d_call: NA
clone_size: NA
v_call: TRBV4-2
j_call: TRBJ2-3
cdr3_nt: TGTGCCAGCAGCCATGGAGGCGGGGGCCTTACCCCCACAGATACGCAGTATTTT
cdr3_aa: CASSHGGGGLTPTDTQYF

d_call: TRBD2
clone_size: NA
v_call: TRBV4-2
j_call: TRBJ2-3
cdr3_nt: TGTGCCAGCAGCCATGGTGGGGGGGGCACAGATACGCAGTATTTT
cdr3_aa: CASSHGGGGTDTQYF

d_call: TRBD1
clone_size: once
v_call: TRBV6-5
j_call: TRBJ1-5
cdr3_nt: TGTGCCAGCAGTACCGGACAGGGCGGTCATCAGCCCCAGCATTTT
cdr3_aa: CASSTGQGGHQPQHF

d_call: TRBD1
clone_size: NA
v_call: TRBV5-6
j_call: TRBJ1-5
cdr3_nt: TGTGCCAGCAGCTTCCCGACAGGGGGACAGCCCCAGCATTTT
cdr3_aa: CASSFPTGGQPQHF

d_call: TRBD1
clone_size: NA
v_call: TRBV5-1
j_call: TRBJ2-6
cdr3_nt: TGCGCCAGCAGCCCGGCGGTAGGGGGCCCTGGGGCCAACGTCCTGACTTTC
cdr3_aa: CASSPAVGGPGANVLTF

d_call: TRBD2
clone_size: NA
v_call: TRBV14
j_call: TRBJ2-1
cdr3_nt: TGTGCCAGCAGCCCCCGACTAGCGGGAGCCAATGAGCAGTTCTTC
cdr3_aa: CASSPRLAGANEQFF

d_call: NA
clone_size: NA
v_call: TRBV5-1
j_call: TRBJ1-4
cdr3_nt: TGCGCCAGCAGTGGGCGTGCAACTAATGAAAAACTGTTTTTT
cdr3_aa: CASSGRATNEKLFF